The 21 T cell receptor beta chains in this list originate from one sample, sequenced in a study of early stage breast cancer tumors (dated by TCRdb to about 2017). The method was the immunoSEQ multiplex PCR assay. In its TCRdb copy, this immuneACCESS table keeps in-frame sequences only and misses some clones. Where compared with another copy, unresolved V genes explain less than half of these, and the others have no known cause. Present in this sample are around 25,000 clones, 65% to 70% of which were seen just once. The ten biggest clones cover around 9.5% of the sample. Sequenced input: breast tumor tissue. The receptors originated from a person aged 55 to 75 with breast cancer.

The chain has TRBV11-2 and TRBJ2-5, with a possible D match to TRBD2 (7 bases). Trimming shortened V by 5 bases and J by 2 bases, and 9 bases separated the two germline ends. Germline CDR1 SGHAT, CDR2 FQNNGV. The CDR3 loop spans 13 amino acids. The CDR3 sequence is CASSRGAQETQYF. The CDR3 coding sequence is TGTGCCAGCAGCCGGGGGGCTCAAGAGACCCAGTACTTC.

The J gene is TRBJ2-7, the V gene TRBV6-5; the match to TRBD2 covers 7 bases. Germline CDR1 reads MNHEY; CDR2 reads SVGAGI. The V segment lost 8 bases and the J segment 2 bases; nucleotides outside the gene matches: 3. CDR3 length equals 12 residues. The CDR3 DNA reads TGTGCCAGCCGCGGGGGAACCTACGAGCAGTACTTC. It codes for CASRGGTYEQYF.

A few counts support this clone. The gene calls are TRBV6-6 and TRBJ1-1, with D unclear. With 0 bases removed from V and 8 bases from J, the gap between germline ends came to 13 bases. The V gene's germline CDR1 is MNHNY and CDR2 SVGAGI (reference sequence). The CDR3 has 14 amino acids. This CDR3 reads CASSYSAPEGEAFF. In DNA form, the CDR3 reads TGTGCCAGCAGTTACTCTGCTCCGGAGGGAGAAGCTTTCTTT.

The CDR3, as DNA: TGTGCCTCGACCGGGACTAGCGGGAACAATGAGCAGTTCTTC. Encoded protein: CASTGTSGNNEQFF. This rearrangement joins TRBV28 to TRBJ2-1, with TRBD2 matching over 13 bases. The V and J ends lost 11 bases and 5 bases, in that order; junction bases with no gene match: 6. The CDR3 consists of 14 residues. CDR1 MDHEN and CDR2 SYDVKM come from the germline V gene.

V is TRBV25-1 and J is TRBJ1-1; D not certain. The germline V and J ends were trimmed by 6 bases and 5 bases, with 13 bases remaining between them. CDR3 length: 13 amino acids. CDR1 and CDR2 from the germline V gene are MGHDK and SYGVNS. This chain's CDR3 is CASSRDTATEAFF. CDR3 nucleotide sequence: TGTGCCAGCAGCCGCGACACAGCAACTGAAGCTTTCTTT.

The V and J genes are TRBV29-1 and TRBJ2-7, with TRBD2 identical over 7 bases. Germline values: CDR1 SQVTM, CDR2 ANQGSEA. The CDR3 sequence is 12 residues long. V gave up 6 bases and J gave up 5 bases; unmatched junction bases: 7. As DNA, the CDR3 is TGCAGCGTGCGGACTAGAACAAACGAGCAGTACTTC. Amino acids: CSVRTRTNEQYF.

This clone was detected only a few times. The chain couples TRBV13 to TRBJ2-7, with 9 bases aligning to TRBD2. The CDR3 runs 18 residues. Germline values: CDR1 PRHDT, CDR2 FYEKMQ (reference sequence). J gave up 0 bases and V 5 bases, and 14 bases lay outside the gene matches. CDR3 in DNA: TGTGCCAGCAGCCTGCGTCCCGTTAGCGGGGGCAGCTCCTACGAGCAGTACTTC. Translation: CASSLRPVSGGSSYEQYF.

This clone is medium-sized by share. This chain links TRBV7-9 with TRBJ2-7; TRBD1 matches 8 bases. Looked up from germline, CDR1 is SEHNR and CDR2 is FQNEAQ (reference sequence). The junction had 5 bases not matched to a gene; V was cut back by 5 bases and J by 2 bases. The CDR3 extends over 14 amino acids. CDR3 in DNA: TGTGCCAGCAGCCCAGGACAGGGAGCCTACGAGCAGTACTTC. Translation: CASSPGQGAYEQYF.

This clone was detected only a few times. The V and J genes are TRBV12-5 and TRBJ2-3; D might be TRBD1 (6 bases). The CDR3 extends over 15 amino acids. Trimming cost V 4 bases and J 2 bases, with 13 bases left between them. The V gene's germline CDR1 is LGHNT and CDR2 FRNRAP. CDR3 in amino acids: CASGSGTLNTDTQYF. The CDR3 coding sequence is TGTGCTAGTGGTTCCGGGACACTAAACACAGATACGCAGTATTTT.

V gene TRBV7-2 combines with J gene TRBJ1-1; 7 bases are a match to TRBD1. The CDR3 is 15 residues long. The trim removed 0 bases at V and 6 bases at J, leaving 7 bases unmatched. Looked up from germline, CDR1 is SGHTA and CDR2 is FQGNSA. The CDR3 DNA sequence: TGTGCCAGCAGCTTAGCAACCAGGGGGACGGCTGAAGCTTTCTTT. It yields the protein CASSLATRGTAEAFF. Supplemented by reference TRBV7-2 and TRBJ1-1, the full variable domain reads GAGVSQSPSNKVTEKGKDVELRCDPISGHTALYWYRQSLGQGLEFLIYFQGNSAPDKSGLPSDRFSAERTGGSVSTLTIQRTQQEDSAVYLCASSLATRGTAEAFFGQGTRLTVV.

The chain joins TRBV2 to TRBJ2-7; possible D gene TRBD1, 5 bases. Trimming took 7 bases from V and 2 from J, leaving 12 bases between them. The germline gives CDR1 SNHLY, CDR2 FYNNEI. This CDR3 contains 13 residues. The CDR3 loop reads CASIATATYEQYF. Written as DNA, the CDR3 is TGTGCCAGCATTGCGACAGCCACCTACGAGCAGTACTTC.

The V call is TRBV7-4, the J call TRBJ2-1, with 9 nucleotides matching TRBD1. Looked up from germline, CDR1 is SGHVT and CDR2 is SQSDAQ. V dropped 0 bases and J dropped 3; count of bases not matched to a gene: 12. CDR3 length equals 19 residues. CDR3 sequence (DNA): TGTGCCAGCAGCTTAGCCTTAGGGACAGGGTGTTCCCTCTACAATGAGCAGTTCTTC. Its translation: CASSLALGTGCSLYNEQFF.

The chain is built from TRBV27 and TRBJ2-2; 9 positions match TRBD2. V lost 6 bases to trimming and J lost 1 base; unmatched junction nucleotides: 6. In germline, CDR1 is MNHEY, CDR2 SMNVEV (reference sequence). CDR3 length equals 16 residues. CDR3 loop: CASSLRLAVNTGELFF. The DNA for the CDR3 is TGTGCCAGCAGCCTGCGACTAGCGGTGAACACCGGGGAGCTGTTTTTT.

The genes are TRBV6-1 and TRBJ1-5, with D hard to call. The CDR3 is 16 amino acids. Per the germline V gene, CDR1 is MNHNS and CDR2 is SASEGT. V lost 1 base and J lost 2, with 12 bases in between. In DNA form, the CDR3 reads TGTGCCAGCAGTGAAGGGAAGGTTGGAGGCAATCAGCCCCAGCATTTT. Amino acids: CASSEGKVGGNQPQHF.

The DNA of the CDR3 is TGTGCCAGCATCATGGGACTAGCCCAAGAGACCCAGTACTTC. This translates into CASIMGLAQETQYF. This chain joins TRBV6-1 and TRBJ2-5; 9 bases map to TRBD2. The CDR3 spans 14 residues. V lost 7 bases, J lost 1 base, and 4 bases stayed unmatched. Germline CDR1 and CDR2: MNHNS and SASEGT.

This sequence joins TRBV14 and TRBJ2-3, with D hard to call. Germline lookup yields CDR1 SGHDN and CDR2 FVKESK. Trimming cost V 1 base and J 3 bases, with 5 bases left between them. The CDR3 has 13 amino acids. CDR3 nucleotide sequence: TGTGCCAGCAGCCAAGGGAGAACAGATACGCAGTATTTT. Translating it yields CASSQGRTDTQYF.

V gene TRBV5-1 combines with J gene TRBJ2-6; TRBD1 aligns across 8 bases. The CDR3 extends over 21 amino acids. Germline-derived CDR1 and CDR2 are SGHRS and YFSETQ. V lost 6 bases, J lost 4 bases, and 24 bases stayed unmatched. The CDR3 reads CASIGQGPGGDRFLGANVLTF. The CDR3 nucleotides are TGCGCCAGCATCGGACAGGGACCGGGCGGGGACCGATTCCTGGGGGCCAACGTCCTGACTTTC.

The chain combines TRBV7-6 with TRBJ1-3, with TRBD1 identical over 9 bases. Germline CDR1 SGHVS, CDR2 FNYEAQ. J gave up 4 bases and V 4 bases, and 2 bases lay outside the gene matches. This CDR3 spans 14 amino acids. The CDR3 nucleotides are TGTGCCAGCAGCTGGGACAGGGCGGGAAACACCATATATTTT. Encoded protein: CASSWDRAGNTIYF. Full variable domain (missing parts from reference TRBV7-6 and TRBJ1-3): GAGVSQSPRYKVTKRGQDVALRCDPISGHVSLYWYRQALGQGPEFLTYFNYEAQQDKSGLPNDRFSAERPEGSISTLTIQRTEQRDSAMYRCASSWDRAGNTIYFGEGSWLTVV.

This clone is classed as large (0.1 to 1%). This chain joins TRBV5-1 and TRBJ2-6; D is perhaps TRBD1 (6 bases). V was pared by 3 bases and J by 0 bases, with 13 bases between. Germline assignment: CDR1 SGHRS and CDR2 YFSETQ. CDR3 length: 17 amino acids. For the CDR3, the DNA is TGCGCCAGCAGCTCGGACGTAGGGGGCTCTGGGGCCAACGTCCTGACTTTC. It encodes CASSSDVGGSGANVLTF.

J is TRBJ1-2 and V is TRBV6-5, with TRBD1 matching 7 bases. This CDR3 is 13 amino acids long. CDR1 is MNHEY and CDR2 is SVGAGI in the germline V gene. J lost 8 bases, V lost 6 bases, and 9 bases had no gene match. CDR3 sequence (DNA): TGTGCCAGCAGACAAGGACAGGTCTTAGGCTACACCTTC. Protein: CASRQGQVLGYTF.

This chain connects TRBV28 to TRBJ1-4; unclear D gene. The CDR3 runs to 14 residues. V gave up 1 base and J gave up 7 bases, with 10 bases separating them. Germline V gene data show CDR1 as MDHEN and CDR2 as SYDVKM. CDR3 sequence (DNA): TGTGCCAGCAGTTTATACTCCTCAGGTGAAAAACTGTTTTTT. It yields the protein CASSLYSSGEKLFF. Supplemented by reference TRBV28 and TRBJ1-4, the full variable domain reads DVKVTQSSRYLVKRTGEKVFLECVQDMDHENMFWYRQDPGLGLRLIYFSYDVKMKEKGDIPEGYSVSREKKERFSLILESASTNQTSMYLCASSLYSSGEKLFFGSGTQLSVL.